Below, 20 T cell receptor beta chains from the same sample are listed, as sequenced in a study of T cells after posttransplantation cyclophosphamide. Busulfan-fludarabine conditioning, marrow transplant, and cyclophosphamide on days +3 and +4 were administered. Libraries were prepared by immunoSEQ multiplex PCR; TCRdb keeps only in-frame clonotypes and omits some of them. The sample is made up of about 5,500 clones, none counted only once. The material sequenced was PBMCs, taken after allogeneic stem cell transplant with posttransplant cyclophosphamide. Every receptor here comes from a male patient over 55 who received an allogeneic stem cell transplant from a related donor, was CMV-positive, and had no GVHD. The T cells may come from the graft donor.

The genes are TRBV2 and TRBJ2-3; 7 nucleotides line up with TRBD1. The length of the CDR3 is 12 residues. The V segment lost 6 bases and the J segment 3 bases; nucleotides outside the gene matches: 0. Germline CDR1 SNHLY, CDR2 FYNNEI. CDR3 protein: CASRQGTDTQYF. CDR3 DNA: TGTGCCAGCAGACAGGGGACAGATACGCAGTATTTT.

This clone appeared many times. This rearrangement joins TRBV2 to TRBJ1-6, with 9 bases lining up with TRBD1. The CDR3 runs 15 residues. The ends lost 7 bases at V and 7 bases at J; junction bases unmatched: 8. Germline-derived CDR1 and CDR2 are SNHLY and FYNNEI. DNA for the CDR3: TGTGCCAGCAACAAGGACAGGGGTGGCAATTCACCCCTCCACTTT. It encodes CASNKDRGGNSPLHF. The full variable domain, its missing parts supplied by reference TRBV2 and TRBJ1-6, is EPEVTQTPSHQVTQMGQEVILRCVPISNHLYFYWYRQILGQKVEFLVSFYNNEISEKSEIFDDQFSVERPDGSNFTLKIRSTKLEDSAMYFCASNKDRGGNSPLHFGNGTRLTVT.

The V gene is TRBV6-5, the J gene TRBJ2-7, with D tentatively TRBD1 (5 bases). CDR3 size: 13 residues. In germline, CDR1 is MNHEY, CDR2 SVGAGI. With 4 bases removed from V and 6 bases from J, the gap between germline ends came to 13 bases. CDR3 DNA: TGTGCCAGCAGTTTCGAGCAGGGCCTCGAGCAGTACTTC. Translating it yields CASSFEQGLEQYF.

This clone was recorded many times. The V call is TRBV5-8, the J call TRBJ2-6, with 8 bases that match TRBD1. Germline V lookup: CDR1 SGHTS, CDR2 YDEGEE. The junction had 6 bases not matched to a gene; V was cut back by 4 bases and J by 0 bases. The CDR3 length is 17 residues. The CDR3 DNA reads TGTGCCAGCAGCCATCGGGACAGGACCTCTGGGGCCAACGTCCTGACTTTC. Translated, it gives CASSHRDRTSGANVLTF.

The CDR3 spells CAWTKGQGETEAFF. CDR3 bases: TGTGCCTGGACCAAGGGACAGGGGGAAACTGAAGCTTTCTTT. The chain has TRBV30 and TRBJ1-1; 11 nucleotides agree with TRBD1. This CDR3 has 14 residues. The germline V gene has CDR1 GTSNPN and CDR2 SVGIG (reference sequence). Trimming at V came to 4 bases and at J to 5 bases, leaving 6 bases not matched to a gene.

This clone was observed at least ten times. The chain uses TRBV7-3 and TRBJ1-1; a weak D match, TRBD1 (6 bases). Germline V gene data show CDR1 as SGHTA and CDR2 as FQGTGA. This CDR3 spans 15 amino acids. Trimming pared 6 bases from V and 6 bases from J, leaving 20 bases between. CDR3 region: CASRPILQGSSEAFF. The CDR3 DNA reads as TGTGCCAGCAGACCAATACTACAGGGATCTTCTGAAGCTTTCTTT. The full variable domain, completed using reference TRBV7-3 and TRBJ1-1, is GAGVSQTPSNKVTEKGKYVELRCDPISGHTALYWYRQSLGQGPEFLIYFQGTGAADDSGLPNDRFFAVRPEGSVSTLKIQRTERGDSAVYLCASRPILQGSSEAFFGQGTRLTVV.

This clone was found many times. Here the CDR3 DNA reads TGTGCCAGCAGCTCCCGGGACAGGGGTTCAGCTGGAAACACCATATATTTT. It translates to CASSSRDRGSAGNTIYF. This chain uses TRBV14 with TRBJ1-3, with 10 bases that match TRBD1. V shed 5 bases, J shed 2 bases, and the junction held 9 bases outside the gene matches. CDR3 length equals 17 residues. CDR1 is SGHDN, CDR2 FVKESK, per germline.

This clone was counted many times. The chain combines TRBV11-2 with TRBJ1-1, with D hard to call. CDR3 length: 13 residues. Germline CDR1 is SGHAT and CDR2 is FQNNGV. V was shortened by 1 base and J by 9 bases, with 12 bases between the two germline ends. CDR3 loop: CASSLVGEGKAFF. Here the CDR3 DNA reads TGTGCCAGCAGCTTAGTCGGGGAGGGAAAAGCTTTCTTT.

V is TRBV5-4 and J is TRBJ2-1; TRBD2 agrees at 16 bases. The CDR3 covers 17 residues. Germline V gene data show CDR1 as SGHNT and CDR2 as YYREEE (reference sequence). J was trimmed by 8 bases and V by 4 bases; bases with no gene match: 9. The DNA for the CDR3 is TGTGCCAGCAGCCCGGGACTAGCGGGGGGGCTGGCCTATGAGCAGTTCTTC. Amino acid sequence: CASSPGLAGGLAYEQFF.

Judged by abundance, this clone is medium-sized. The chain joins TRBV30 to TRBJ1-3, with 7 nucleotides matching TRBD1. The CDR3 has 15 residues. V lost 7 bases, J lost 0 bases, and 9 bases stayed unmatched. In germline, CDR1 is GTSNPN, CDR2 SVGIG (reference sequence). This CDR3 reads CASLPDRASGNTIYF. CDR3 sequence (DNA): TGTGCCTCCCTACCCGACAGGGCCTCTGGAAACACCATATATTTT.

This clone was counted between two and nine times. The genes are TRBV21-1 and TRBJ2-3; the tabulated D call, TRBD2, remains unverified against the DNA. TRBV21-1 is noted as a pseudogene. The CDR3 length is 14 residues. The CDR3 loop is CASRTSGRTDTQYF. The CDR3 DNA reads as TGTGCCAGCAGAACTAGTGGACGCACAGATACGCAGTATTTT.

The table lists this clone with many counts. A junction boundary mismatches the germline segment, possibly from a read error. The genes are TRBV7-2 and TRBJ2-6, with a weak D call TRBD2 (5 bases). Per germline, CDR1 SGHTA and CDR2 FQGNSA. This CDR3 comprises 14 residues. The CDR3 nucleotides are TGTGCCAGCAGCTTTTTTGGAGGAGGCGGGCAGCTCGCTTTC. It specifies CASSFFGGGGQLAF.

The DNA for the CDR3 is TGTGCCTTGGGGGGACAGGGTAAGAATTCACCCCTCCACTTT. This gives the protein CALGGQGKNSPLHF. The chain employs TRBV30 and TRBJ1-6, with 9 bases matching TRBD1. Germline loops: CDR1 GTSNPN, CDR2 SVGIG (reference sequence). This CDR3 spans 14 amino acids. V was pared by 7 bases and J by 7 bases, with 8 bases of the junction left unmatched.

By share of the sample, this clone is large. The chain uses TRBV4-1 and TRBJ1-2; 7 nucleotides agree with TRBD1. V gave up 1 base and J gave up 3 bases; unmatched junction bases: 2. Germline V gene data show CDR1 as MGHRA and CDR2 as YSYEKL. This CDR3 has 14 amino acids. In DNA, the CDR3 is TGCGCCAGCAGCCAAGTAGGGGGCGACTATGGCTACACCTTC. Its translation is CASSQVGGDYGYTF.

This chain uses TRBV25-1 with TRBJ2-5; a weak D match, TRBD1 (6 bases). The CDR3 runs to 15 residues. Trimming stripped 6 bases from V and 2 bases from J, with 16 bases between. Germline V CDR1 and CDR2: MGHDK, SYGVNS. CDR3 protein: CASSDPGTFQETQYF. The DNA for the CDR3 is TGTGCCAGCAGCGACCCCGGGACATTTCAAGAGACCCAGTACTTC.

The chain recombines TRBV27 with TRBJ2-1; 7 bases match TRBD2. Unmatched junction bases numbered 24, after V lost 6 bases and J lost 7 bases. CDR3 size: 19 residues. Germline loops: CDR1 MNHEY, CDR2 SMNVEV (reference sequence). The CDR3 DNA follows: TGTGCCAGCAGCTTGGGAAAGGGGCGAGTGAGGGGAGGGTTTAATGAGCAGTTCTTC. Its protein is CASSLGKGRVRGGFNEQFF.

This clone was seen many times. V and J are TRBV7-3 and TRBJ2-1; 10 nucleotides line up with TRBD1. V shed 4 bases, J shed 3 bases, and the junction held 3 bases outside the gene matches. The V gene's germline CDR1 is SGHTA and CDR2 FQGTGA. The CDR3 length is 15 residues. CDR3 in DNA: TGTGCCAGCAGCTCGGACAGGGGGTTCTACAATGAGCAGTTCTTC. It specifies CASSSDRGFYNEQFF.

This clone was recorded many times. CDR3 amino acids: CASSALGGVTEAFF. For the CDR3, the DNA is TGTGCCAGCAGTGCCCTCGGCGGGGTCACTGAAGCTTTCTTT. The chain joins TRBV6-1 to TRBJ1-1, with D unresolved. The CDR3 contains 14 residues. Germline V gives CDR1 MNHNS, CDR2 SASEGT. V gave up 4 bases and J gave up 4 bases, with 13 bases separating them.

This clone has a count of ten or more. The genes are TRBV7-3 and TRBJ2-2; the D gene is possibly TRBD1 (6 bases). The germline CDR1 and CDR2 sequences are SGHTA and FQGTGA. Trimming stripped 2 bases from V and 2 bases from J, with 12 bases between. The CDR3 totals 16 residues. This CDR3 reads CASSLGDRTNTGELFF. The CDR3 coding sequence is TGTGCCAGCAGCTTAGGAGACAGGACCAACACCGGGGAGCTGTTTTTT. Based on the CDR3 plus reference TRBV7-3 and TRBJ2-2, the full variable domain is GAGVSQTPSNKVTEKGKYVELRCDPISGHTALYWYRQSLGQGPEFLIYFQGTGAADDSGLPNDRFFAVRPEGSVSTLKIQRTERGDSAVYLCASSLGDRTNTGELFFGEGSRLTVL.

This clone was observed at least ten times. CDR3 nucleotides: TGTGCCAGCAGCAGACTCACTGAAGCTTTCTTT. It specifies CASSRLTEAFF. V gene TRBV5-6 combines with J gene TRBJ1-1; D is unclear. The V gene lost 4 bases and the J gene lost 4 bases, with 5 bases spanning the gap. The CDR3 totals 11 residues. CDR1 SGHDT and CDR2 YYEEEE come from the germline V gene.